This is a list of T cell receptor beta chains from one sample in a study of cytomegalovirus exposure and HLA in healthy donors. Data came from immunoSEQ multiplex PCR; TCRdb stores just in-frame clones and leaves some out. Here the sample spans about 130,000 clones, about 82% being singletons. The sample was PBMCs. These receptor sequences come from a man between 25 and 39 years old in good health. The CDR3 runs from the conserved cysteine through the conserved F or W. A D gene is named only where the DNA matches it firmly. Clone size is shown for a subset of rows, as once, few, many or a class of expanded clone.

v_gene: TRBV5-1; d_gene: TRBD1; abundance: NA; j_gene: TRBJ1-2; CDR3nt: TGCGCCAGCAGCTTACAGGGGAACTATGGCTACACCTTC; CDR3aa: CASSLQGNYGYTF
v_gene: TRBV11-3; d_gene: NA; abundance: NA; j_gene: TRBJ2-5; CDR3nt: TGTGCCAGCAGCTTATCTGGACTGAACCAAGAGACCCAGTACTTC; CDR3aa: CASSLSGLNQETQYF
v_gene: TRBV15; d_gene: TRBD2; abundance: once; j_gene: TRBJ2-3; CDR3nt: TGTGCCACCAGCAGATCCTCCGGGACTAGCGGGAGTACAGATACGCAGTATTTT; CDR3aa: CATSRSSGTSGSTDTQYF
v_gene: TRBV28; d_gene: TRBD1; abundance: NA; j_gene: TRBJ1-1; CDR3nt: TGTGCCAGCAGTTTAGCAACACAGGGGGCGGAAGCTTTCTTT; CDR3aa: CASSLATQGAEAFF
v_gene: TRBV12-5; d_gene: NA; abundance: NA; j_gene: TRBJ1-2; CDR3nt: TGTGCTAGTGGTTTAGAGGTCGGGGGCTACACCTTC; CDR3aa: CASGLEVGGYTF
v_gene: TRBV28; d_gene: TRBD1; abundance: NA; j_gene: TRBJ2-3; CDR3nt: TGTGCCAGCAGTAAACAGGGGCTACCCACAGATACGCAGTATTTT; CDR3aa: CASSKQGLPTDTQYF
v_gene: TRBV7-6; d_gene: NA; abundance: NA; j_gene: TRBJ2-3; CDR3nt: TGTGCCAGCAGCGGAGACCCAGATACGCAGTATTTT; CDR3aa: CASSGDPDTQYF
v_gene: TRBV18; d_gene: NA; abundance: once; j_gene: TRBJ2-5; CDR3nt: TGTGCCAGCTCACCAACAGGGGGGGAAGAGACCCAGTACTTC; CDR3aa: CASSPTGGEETQYF
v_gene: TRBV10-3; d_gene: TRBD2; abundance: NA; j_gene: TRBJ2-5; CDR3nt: TGTGCCATCAGTGTTTCGGGACTAGCGGGAGGCCCCATGGGGCAGTACTTC; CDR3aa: CAISVSGLAGGPMGQYF
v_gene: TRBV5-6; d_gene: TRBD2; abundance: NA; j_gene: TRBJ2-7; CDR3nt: TGTGCCAGCAGCTCCCGGACTAGCGGGAGCTCCTACGAGCAGTACTTC; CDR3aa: CASSSRTSGSSYEQYF
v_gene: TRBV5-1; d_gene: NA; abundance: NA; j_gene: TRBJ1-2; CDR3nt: TGCGCCAGCAGCCAGGACTGGGGTCGGGGCTACACCTTC; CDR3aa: CASSQDWGRGYTF
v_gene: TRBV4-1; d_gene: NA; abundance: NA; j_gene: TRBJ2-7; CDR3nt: TGCGCCAGCAGCCAGGAGGGGCGAACCTCCTACGAGCAGTACTTC; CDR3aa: CASSQEGRTSYEQYF
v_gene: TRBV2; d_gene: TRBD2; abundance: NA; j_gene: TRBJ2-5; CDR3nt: TGTGCCAGCAGCGATACTAGCGGGAGGCCCCAAGAGACCCAGTACTTC; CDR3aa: CASSDTSGRPQETQYF
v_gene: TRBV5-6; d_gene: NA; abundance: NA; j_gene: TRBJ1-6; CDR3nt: TGTGCCAGCAGCAGCAGGGTCGGTTCACCCCTCCACTTT; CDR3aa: CASSSRVGSPLHF
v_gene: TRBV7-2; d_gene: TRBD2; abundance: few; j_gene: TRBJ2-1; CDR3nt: TGTGCCAGCAGCTTATTTGGCGGGAGGGGAAGGAATGAGCAGTTCTTC; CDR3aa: CASSLFGGRGRNEQFF
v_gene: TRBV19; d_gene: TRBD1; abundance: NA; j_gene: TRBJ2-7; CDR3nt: TGTGCCAGTAGTACTCGGGACAGTAACTACGAGCAGTACTTC; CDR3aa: CASSTRDSNYEQYF
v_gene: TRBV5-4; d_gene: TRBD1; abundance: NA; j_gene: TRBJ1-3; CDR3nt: TGTGCCAGCAGCTGGGGGACAGGCTCTGGAAACACCATATATTTT; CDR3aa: CASSWGTGSGNTIYF
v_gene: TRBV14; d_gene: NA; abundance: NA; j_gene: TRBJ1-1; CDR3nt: TGTGCCAGCAGCCCGACGGGGAATGAAGCTTTCTTT; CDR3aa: CASSPTGNEAFF
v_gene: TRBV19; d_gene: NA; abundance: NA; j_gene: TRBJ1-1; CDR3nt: TGTGCCAGCAACCGCGGGTGGGGGGGTATGAACACTGAAGCTTTCTTT; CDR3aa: CASNRGWGGMNTEAFF
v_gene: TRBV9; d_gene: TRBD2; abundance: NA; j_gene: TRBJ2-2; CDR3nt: TGTGCCAGCAGCGTAGTGGGGACTAGCGGGAGCACCGGGGAGCTGTTTTTT; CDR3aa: CASSVVGTSGSTGELFF
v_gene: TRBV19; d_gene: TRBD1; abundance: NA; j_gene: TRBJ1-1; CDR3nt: TGTGCCAGTAGTATAGCCCCGGGACAGGGGCCGAACACTGAAGCTTTCTTT; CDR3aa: CASSIAPGQGPNTEAFF
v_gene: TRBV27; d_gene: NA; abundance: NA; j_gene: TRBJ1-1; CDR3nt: TGTGCCAGCAGTTTGAGTGTCGGGGGGACTGAAGCTTTCTTT; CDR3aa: CASSLSVGGTEAFF
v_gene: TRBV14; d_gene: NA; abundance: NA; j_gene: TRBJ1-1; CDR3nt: TGTGCCAGCAGCCAAGAGCTGGGAGTGGCTGAAGCTTTCTTT; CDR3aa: CASSQELGVAEAFF
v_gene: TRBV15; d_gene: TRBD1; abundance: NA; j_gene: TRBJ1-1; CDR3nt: TGTGCCACCAGCGGGACGGACAGGGGTTTCATGAACACTGAAGCTTTCTTT; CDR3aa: CATSGTDRGFMNTEAFF
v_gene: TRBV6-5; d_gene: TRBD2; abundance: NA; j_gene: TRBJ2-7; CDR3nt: TGTGCCAGCAGTTCCCCTAGCGGGAGCTCCTACGAGCAGTACTTC; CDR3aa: CASSSPSGSSYEQYF
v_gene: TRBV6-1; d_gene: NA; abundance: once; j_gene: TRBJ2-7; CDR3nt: TGTGCCAGCAGGGACAGCTACGAGCAGTACTTC; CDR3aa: CASRDSYEQYF
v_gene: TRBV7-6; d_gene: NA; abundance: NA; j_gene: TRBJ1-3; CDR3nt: TGTGCCAGCAGCTTAGAGGTCGGGGGCTCTGGAAACACCATATATTTT; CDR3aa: CASSLEVGGSGNTIYF
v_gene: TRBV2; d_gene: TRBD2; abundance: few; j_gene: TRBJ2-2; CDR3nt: TGTGCCAGCAAACTAGCGGCCCACACCGGGGAGCTGTTTTTT; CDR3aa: CASKLAAHTGELFF
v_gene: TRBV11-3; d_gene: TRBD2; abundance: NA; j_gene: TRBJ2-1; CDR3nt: TGTGCCAGCAGCTTAGAGGGGGGACTAGCGGGTTACAATGAGCAGTTCTTC; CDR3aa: CASSLEGGLAGYNEQFF
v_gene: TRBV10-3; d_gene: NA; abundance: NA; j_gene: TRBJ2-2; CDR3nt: TGTGCCATCAGTGACAGGGAAAACACCGGGGAGCTGTTTTTT; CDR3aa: CAISDRENTGELFF
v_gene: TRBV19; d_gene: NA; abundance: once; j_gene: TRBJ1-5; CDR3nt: TGTGCCAGTAGTATTTTCCTGACATCCTGGGGAGGCAATCAGCCCCAGCATTTT; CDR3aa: CASSIFLTSWGGNQPQHF
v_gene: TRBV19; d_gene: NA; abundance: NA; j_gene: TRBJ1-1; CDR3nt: TGTGCCAGTATGATAGGGAGGAACACTGAAGCTTTCTTT; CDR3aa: CASMIGRNTEAFF
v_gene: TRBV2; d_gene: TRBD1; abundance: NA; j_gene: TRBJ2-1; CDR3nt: TGTGCCAGCAGTGACACACTATACCGGGACAGCCGCCAATACAATGAGCAGTTCTTC; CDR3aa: CASSDTLYRDSRQYNEQFF
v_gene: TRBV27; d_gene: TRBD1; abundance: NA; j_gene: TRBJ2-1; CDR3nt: TGTGCCAGCAGTTCCCAGACAGGGGGGTCAATTGAGCAGTTCTTC; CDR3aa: CASSSQTGGSIEQFF
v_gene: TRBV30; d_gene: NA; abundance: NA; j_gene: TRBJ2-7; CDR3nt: TGTGCCTGGAACCCAGGGTGGAAGTCCTACGAGCAGTACTTC; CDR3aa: CAWNPGWKSYEQYF
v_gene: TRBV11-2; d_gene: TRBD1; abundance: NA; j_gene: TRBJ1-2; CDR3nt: TGTGCCAGCAGCACACAGGGGGTTGATGGCTACACCTTC; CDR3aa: CASSTQGVDGYTF
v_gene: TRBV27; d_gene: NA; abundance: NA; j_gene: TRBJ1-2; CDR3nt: TGTGCCAGCACTCTCAGCGGCAGTACGGCCCTTGGCTACACCTTC; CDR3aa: CASTLSGSTALGYTF
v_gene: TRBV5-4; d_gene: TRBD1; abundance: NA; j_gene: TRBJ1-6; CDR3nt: TGTGCCAGCAAACTACAGGGGGCCGGGGATTCACCCCTCCACTTT; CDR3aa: CASKLQGAGDSPLHF
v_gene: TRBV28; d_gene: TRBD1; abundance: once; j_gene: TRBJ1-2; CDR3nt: TGTGCCAGCAGTGGCCGCGGGACAGGGCGACGGGGCTACACCTTC; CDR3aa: CASSGRGTGRRGYTF
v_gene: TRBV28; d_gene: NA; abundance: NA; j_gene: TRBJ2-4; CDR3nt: TGTGCCAGCAGTCCGCCTGGGACACGTCAGTACTTC; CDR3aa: CASSPPGTRQYF
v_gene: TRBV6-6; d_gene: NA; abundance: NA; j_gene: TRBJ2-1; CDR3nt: TGTGCCAGCAGGGAGAGGGCTTCCTACAATGAGCAGTTCTTC; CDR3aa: CASRERASYNEQFF
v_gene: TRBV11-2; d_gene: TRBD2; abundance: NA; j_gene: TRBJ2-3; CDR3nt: TGTGCCAGCAGCTTACTAGCGGGAGCCGTAACTAGCACAGATACGCAGTATTTT; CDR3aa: CASSLLAGAVTSTDTQYF
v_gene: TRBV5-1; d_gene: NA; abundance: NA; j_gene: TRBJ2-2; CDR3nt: TGCGCCAGCAGCGCCTTCGGCGGGGAGCTGTTTTTT; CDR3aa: CASSAFGGELFF
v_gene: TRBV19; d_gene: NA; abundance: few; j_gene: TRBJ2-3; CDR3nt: TGTGCCAGTAGTATAGGTTTAGCTGATACGCAGTATTTT; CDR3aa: CASSIGLADTQYF
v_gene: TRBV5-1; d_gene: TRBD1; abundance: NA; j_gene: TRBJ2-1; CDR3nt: TGCGCCAGCAGCCCGGGACAGGGGGCTAAAGGCAATGAGCAGTTCTTC; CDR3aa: CASSPGQGAKGNEQFF
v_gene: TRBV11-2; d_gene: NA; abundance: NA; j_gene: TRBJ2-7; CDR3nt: TGTGCCAGCAGCTCCCCCCTGGGCCCTTCGGACGAGCAGTACTTC; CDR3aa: CASSSPLGPSDEQYF
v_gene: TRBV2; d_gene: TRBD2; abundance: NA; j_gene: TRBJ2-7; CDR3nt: TGTGCCAGCAGTGGGATATTAGTAGCGGGAGTTGGTGAGCAGTACTTC; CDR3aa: CASSGILVAGVGEQYF
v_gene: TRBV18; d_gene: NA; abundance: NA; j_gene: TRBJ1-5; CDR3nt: TGTGCCAGCTCACCGCCGGGGAACCAGCCCCAGCATTTT; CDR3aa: CASSPPGNQPQHF
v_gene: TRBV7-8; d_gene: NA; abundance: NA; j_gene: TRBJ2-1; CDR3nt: TGTGCCAGCAGCTTTGACAGAAGTGAGCAGTTCTTC; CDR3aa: CASSFDRSEQFF
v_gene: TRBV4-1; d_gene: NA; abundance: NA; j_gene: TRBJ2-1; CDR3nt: TGCGCCAGCAGCCAGGAGAAACATGAGTTTAACGAGCAGTTCTTC; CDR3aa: CASSQEKHEFNEQFF
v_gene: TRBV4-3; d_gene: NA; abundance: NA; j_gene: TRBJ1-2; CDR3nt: TGCGCCAGCAGCCAAGACGGGGGTCGGGGCTATGGCTACACCTTC; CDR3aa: CASSQDGGRGYGYTF
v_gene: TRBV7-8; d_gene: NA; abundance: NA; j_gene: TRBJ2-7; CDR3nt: TGTGCCAGCAGCCCAGTAGCCCCCTACGAGCAGTACTTC; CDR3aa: CASSPVAPYEQYF
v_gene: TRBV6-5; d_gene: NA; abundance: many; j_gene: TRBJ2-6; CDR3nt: TGTGCCAGCAGTTGGGAGAGCTCTGGGGCCAACGTCCTGACTTTC; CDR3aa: CASSWESSGANVLTF
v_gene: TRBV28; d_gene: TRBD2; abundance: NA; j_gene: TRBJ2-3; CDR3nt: TGTGCCAGCAGTCCCCAGGGACTAGAAACAGATACGCAGTATTTT; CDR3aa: CASSPQGLETDTQYF